Sequencing of this T cell receptor beta chain was carried out in a study of T-cell reconstitution after alpha-beta-depleted transplantation in children. Study conclusions and caveats: At one year after transplant, newly produced T cells mostly accounted for T-cell counts and diversity. Reportedly, alpha-beta T cells present about two months post-transplant originated from several hundred expanded clones of graft origin. Diversity of TCRbeta at day 60 was high in some patients, arising from surviving recipient T cells and thymic progenitors.

Unique molecular identifiers tagged the TCRbeta library. TCRdb re-analysed the PCR reads in MiXCR, keeping a single row per CDR3 protein. The table has around 300,000 distinct CDR3 sequences, about a tenth seen once. This CDR3 has 15 residues. The germline gives CDR1 MNHEY, CDR2 SVGAGI. Trimming took 6 bases from V and 1 from J; bases not matched to a gene: 9. This clonotype was seen repeatedly, ten times or more. The antigen remains unidentified. The sample consisted of PBMCs, taken before TCRalphabeta/CD19-depleted stem cell transplant. The chain employs TRBV6-5 and TRBJ2-7; 7 bases fit TRBD1. This sequence was found in a boy under two years old with acute myeloid leukemia, due to receive a stem cell transplant. The CDR3 DNA reads TGTGCCAGCAGGTTACAGGGGAGTCTTTCCTACGAGCAGTACTTC. It is translated as CASRLQGSLSYEQYF.